The sequence of this T cell receptor (beta chain) was determined in a study of regulatory T cells in long-lasting Graves disease. Findings of the study overall: Persistent cases of Graves' showed reduced TCR diversity relative to newly diagnosed patients.

Both iRepertoire HTBI primers and Arm-PCR of CDR3 regions were used to build the TCR beta libraries. TCRdb re-derived calls from the multiplex PCR reads in MiXCR, one entry per CDR3 protein. The sample has a few hundred thousand distinct CDR3 sequences, roughly 18% seen once. Documented time point: newly diagnosed GD, antithyroid drugs for less than 3 months. PBMC-extracted RNA yielded the TCR library. The EDTA tubes were filled with around 9.1 milliliters of drawn peripheral blood. There are many counts of this clonotype. Its specificity is not known. The V gene lost 6 bases and the J gene lost 3 bases, with 17 bases spanning the gap. The CDR3 has 15 amino acids. These same data were also listed under a study on T cells in Graves' hyperthyroidism and ophthalmopathy. From that study: TCR CDR3 regions were first amplified by RT-PCR with HTBI primers.

This clonotype was obtained from a woman in her twenties or thirties with Graves disease. V is TRBV12-3 or TRBV12-4 and J is TRBJ1-2; TRBD1 is a possible D gene (6 bases). This specimen was peripheral blood mononuclear cells (PBMCs), taken at new diagnosis, from a patient treated with antithyroid drugs. The DNA of the CDR3 is TGTGCCAGCAGACCGAGGGGGGGAGGCGACTATGGCTACACCTTC. Encoded protein: CASRPRGGGDYGYTF.